This T cell receptor beta chain emerged from a study of siplizumab effects on memory and regulatory T cells. About 10^5 TCR templates were assayed per sample. TCRdb's copy holds only in-frame clones and misses some; the assay was immunoSEQ multiplex PCR. The sample records tens of thousands of clones, around 96% being singletons. Remarks on this clone: Its antigen is unknown.

Overall study findings and caveats: Assignment to unstimulated subsets succeeded for only a minor fraction of the alloreactive clones.

For a few donor pairs, CD4+ naive/memory and CD8+ naive/effector-memory/TEMRA unstimulated subsets were also sequenced. This CDR3 has 14 amino acids. Trimming removed 0 bases at V and 3 bases at J, with 6 bases between. Germline CDR1 and CDR2: MGHRA and YSYEKL. This chain links TRBV4-1 with TRBJ1-5; unclear D gene. Sequenced: naive CD8+ T cells sorted from blood. The receptor's source is a human donor in good health. The CDR3 loop is CASSQDADNQPQHF. The CDR3 DNA follows: TGCGCCAGCAGCCAAGACGCTGACAATCAGCCCCAGCATTTT.